One and the same sample provided the 10 T cell receptor beta chains below, sequenced in a study of tissue T cells after allogeneic stem cell transplantation (dated by TCRdb to the early 2020s). The method was the immunoSEQ multiplex PCR assay. The source is immuneACCESS, and TCRdb retained only in-frame sequences with V and J called. Part of the clones is not carried over; for the studies checked, unresolved V genes explain less than half of this, and the remainder is unexplained. In this sample the table shows 2,000 to 2,500 clones, approximately 48% of which occur a single time. Around 24% of the sample belongs to the ten largest clones. The meaning of the sample's time point label: mouse harvest day 14 after allogeneic transplant. Each mouse graft consisted of 10^7 T-cell-depleted bone marrow cells plus 10^6 splenic CD5+ T cells and was given by tail vein injection. The source material was gut tissue. Every receptor here comes from a female BALB/c mouse given C57BL/6 T cells with graft-versus-host disease after an allogeneic hematopoietic cell transplant.

Note on this clone: Mouse names are used for the genes. The read terminates 1 residue ahead of where the CDR3 ends, so the germline J gene completes it. The rearrangement links TRBV5 to TRBJ2-5; TRBD2 matches at 11 bases. Germline lookup yields CDR1 LGHNA and CDR2 YNLKQL (reference sequence). The CDR3 length is 17 residues. After removal of 0 bases from V and 2 bases from J, the junction contained 4 bases not matched to a gene. CDR3 DNA, as far as it was read: TGTGCCAGCAGCCAAGACCCGACTGGGGGGGGCCAAGACACCCAGTAC. Amino acids: CASSQDPTGGGQDTQY. The complete CDR3 protein is CASSQDPTGGGQDTQYF.

Of note for this clone: The listed genes are named as in mouse. This CDR3 reads CASRRLGDTGQLYF. The part of the CDR3 DNA that was read is TGTGCCAGCAGAAGACTGGGAGACACCGGGCAGCTCTAC. J is TRBJ2-2 and V is TRBV26, with 7 bases lining up with TRBD2. With the read ending 1 residue before the CDR3 end, the germline J gene is used to fill in that end. V was pared by 6 bases and J by 3 bases, with 4 bases of the junction left unmatched. The germline V gene encodes CDR1 KGHPV and CDR2 FQNQEV (reference sequence). The CDR3 length is 14 residues.

Remarks on this clone: The germline and genes are mouse ones. Sequencing ends 1 residue short of the CDR3 end; the germline J gene provides the rest. V is TRBV12-1 and J is TRBJ1-2; 7 positions agree with TRBD1. Per the germline V gene, CDR1 is SGHSN and CDR2 is HYEKVE. CDR3 length equals 15 residues. V lost 4 bases, J lost 0 bases, and 7 bases stayed unmatched. CDR3 DNA (partial): TGTGCCAGCTCCCGTCGACAGGGTGCAAACTCCGACTACACC. Amino acid sequence: CASSRRQGANSDYT. Given in full, the CDR3 is CASSRRQGANSDYTF. Complete variable domain (other parts from reference TRBV12-1 and TRBJ1-2): DSGVVQSPRHIIKEKGGRSVLTCIPISGHSNVVWYQQTLGKELKFLIQHYEKVERDKGFLPSRFSVQQFDDYHSEMNMSALELEDSAMYFCASSRRQGANSDYTFGSGTRLLVI.

This clone is large (0.1 to 1%). The gene symbols are mouse symbols. The sequence runs out 1 residue before the end of the CDR3; the remainder is reconstructed from the germline J gene. J is TRBJ1-2 and V is TRBV26, with a weak D call TRBD1 (6 bases). Trimming took 3 bases from V and 0 from J, leaving 8 bases between them. The germline gives CDR1 KGHPV, CDR2 FQNQEV (reference sequence). The CDR3 loop spans 14 amino acids. Incomplete CDR3 DNA: TGTGCCAGCAGTCTAAGACAGGCAAACTCCGACTACACC. Amino acids: CASSLRQANSDYT. The whole CDR3 region reads CASSLRQANSDYTF. The complete variable domain, with remaining parts taken from reference TRBV26 and TRBJ1-2, reads NSKVIQTPRYLVKGQGQKAKMRCIPEKGHPVVFWYQQNKNNEFKFLINFQNQEVLQQIDMTEKRFSAECPSNSPCSLEIQSSEAGDSALYLCASSLRQANSDYTFGSGTRLLVI.

Notes on this clone: Gene names and germline refer to mouse. The DNA ends 1 residue before the CDR3 does, and the rest of the CDR3 is filled in from the germline J gene. The chain couples TRBV19 to TRBJ2-1; maybe TRBD1 (6 bases). Germline lookup yields CDR1 FNHDT and CDR2 SITEND (reference sequence). Trimming pared 3 bases from V and 3 bases from J, leaving 10 bases between. The CDR3 runs 14 residues. The DNA read from the CDR3 is TGTGCCAGCAGTAAACAGGGAGGCTATGCTGAGCAGTTC. The encoded protein is CASSKQGGYAEQF. The whole CDR3 protein is CASSKQGGYAEQFF.

Only a few counts were recorded for this clone. Gene names and germline refer to mouse. The CDR3 end falls 1 residue outside the read, so it is completed with the germline J gene. This rearrangement joins TRBV3 to TRBJ2-7, with D unclear. V gave up 0 bases and J gave up 0 bases, with 6 bases separating them. Germline V CDR1 and CDR2: SNHLY, FYNGKV (reference sequence). The CDR3 extends over 14 amino acids. CDR3 sequence: CASSLAWASYEQYF. CDR3 DNA (partial): TGTGCCAGCAGCTTAGCGTGGGCCTCCTATGAACAGTAC.

By frequency in the sample, this clone is large. Here the gene names and germline are mouse. The read terminates 1 residue before the CDR3 end, so the remaining end is supplied by the germline J gene. The chain links TRBV26 to TRBJ2-7; TRBD2 matches at 9 bases. This CDR3 is built from 14 residues. From germline, CDR1 is KGHPV and CDR2 FQNQEV (reference sequence). Trimming took 4 bases from V and 4 from J; bases not matched to a gene: 5. Here the CDR3 reads CASSRRTGEYEQYF. Incomplete CDR3 DNA: TGTGCCAGCAGTCGTAGGACTGGGGAATATGAACAGTAC.

This clone turned up a few times. The listed genes are named as in mouse. The missing CDR3 end, 1 residue past where the read stops, is filled in from the germline J gene. This chain links TRBV23 with TRBJ2-3; the table's D gene call, TRBD1, was not cross checked with the DNA. The CDR3 runs 14 residues. Germline lookup yields CDR1 KGHTA and CDR2 FQNQQP. Partial CDR3 DNA: TGCTCCAGCAGTCAGCAGTCTAGTGCAGAAACGCTGTAT. It specifies CSSSQQSSAETLY. The CDR3 as a whole reads CSSSQQSSAETLYF.

On this clone: Germline and genes: mouse. The read ends 1 residue shy of where the CDR3 ends; the end is completed using the germline J gene. The chain links TRBV26 to TRBJ2-7, with D uncertain. Germline V gene sequence: CDR1 KGHPV, CDR2 FQNQEV (reference sequence). The CDR3 spans 13 residues. V gave up 4 bases and J gave up 2 bases, with 9 bases separating them. CDR3 bases read: TGTGCCAGCAGTCCTCAGATTACCTATGAACAGTAC. It translates to CASSPQITYEQY. The full-length CDR3 reads as CASSPQITYEQYF.

On this clone: Gene names follow the mouse nomenclature. The missing CDR3 end, 1 residue past where the read stops, is filled in from the germline J gene. This chain links TRBV26 with TRBJ1-2; 9 bases fit TRBD1. CDR3 length: 15 residues. Germline assignment: CDR1 KGHPV and CDR2 FQNQEV (reference sequence). J lost 0 bases, V lost 4 bases, and 3 bases had no gene match. This CDR3 reads CASSRQGVANSDYTF. Partial CDR3 DNA: TGTGCCAGCAGTCGACAGGGGGTTGCAAACTCCGACTACACC.